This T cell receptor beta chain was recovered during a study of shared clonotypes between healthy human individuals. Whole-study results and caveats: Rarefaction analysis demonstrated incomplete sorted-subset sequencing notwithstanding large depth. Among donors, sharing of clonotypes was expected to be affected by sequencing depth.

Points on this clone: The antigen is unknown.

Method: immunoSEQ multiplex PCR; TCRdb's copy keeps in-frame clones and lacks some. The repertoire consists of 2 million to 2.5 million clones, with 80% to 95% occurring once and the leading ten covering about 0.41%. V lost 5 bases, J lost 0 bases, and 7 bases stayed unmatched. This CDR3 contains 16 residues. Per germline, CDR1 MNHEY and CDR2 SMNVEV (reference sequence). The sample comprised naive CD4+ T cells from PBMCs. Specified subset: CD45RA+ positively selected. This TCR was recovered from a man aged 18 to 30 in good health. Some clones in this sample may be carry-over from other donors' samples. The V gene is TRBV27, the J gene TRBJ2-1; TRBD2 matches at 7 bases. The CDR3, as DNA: TGTGCCAGCAGTCTACTAGCGATAAACTCCTACAATGAGCAGTTCTTC. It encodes CASSLLAINSYNEQFF.